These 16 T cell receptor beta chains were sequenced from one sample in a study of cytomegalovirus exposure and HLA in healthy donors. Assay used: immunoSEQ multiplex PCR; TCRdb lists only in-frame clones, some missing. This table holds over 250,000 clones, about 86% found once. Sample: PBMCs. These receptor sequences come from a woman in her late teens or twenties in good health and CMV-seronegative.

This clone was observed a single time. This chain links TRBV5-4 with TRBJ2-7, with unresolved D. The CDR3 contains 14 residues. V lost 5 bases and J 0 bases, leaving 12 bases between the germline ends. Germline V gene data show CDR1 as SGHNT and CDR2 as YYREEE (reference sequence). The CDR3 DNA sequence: TGTGCCAGCAGTATTGAGAGGATCTCCTACGAGCAGTACTTC. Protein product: CASSIERISYEQYF.

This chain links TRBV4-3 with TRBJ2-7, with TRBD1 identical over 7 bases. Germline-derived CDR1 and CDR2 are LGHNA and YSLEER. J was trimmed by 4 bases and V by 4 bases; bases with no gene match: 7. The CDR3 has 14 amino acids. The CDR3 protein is CASSPNRGNYEQYF. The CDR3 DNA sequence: TGCGCCAGCAGCCCCAACAGGGGTAATTACGAGCAGTACTTC.

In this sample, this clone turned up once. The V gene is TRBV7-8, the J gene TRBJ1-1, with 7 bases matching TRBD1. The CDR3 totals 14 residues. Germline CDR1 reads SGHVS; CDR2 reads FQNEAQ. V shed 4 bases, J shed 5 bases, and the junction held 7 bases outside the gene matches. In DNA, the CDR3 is TGTGCCAGCAGCTCCAGGGGGATGGAGACTGAAGCTTTCTTT. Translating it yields CASSSRGMETEAFF.

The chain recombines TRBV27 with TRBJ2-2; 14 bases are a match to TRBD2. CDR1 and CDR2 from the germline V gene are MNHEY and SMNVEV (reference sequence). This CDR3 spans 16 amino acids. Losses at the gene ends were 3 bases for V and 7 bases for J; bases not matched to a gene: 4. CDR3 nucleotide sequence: TGTGCCAGCAGTTTCAGACTAGCGGGAGGGGTCGGGGAGCTGTTTTTT. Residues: CASSFRLAGGVGELFF.

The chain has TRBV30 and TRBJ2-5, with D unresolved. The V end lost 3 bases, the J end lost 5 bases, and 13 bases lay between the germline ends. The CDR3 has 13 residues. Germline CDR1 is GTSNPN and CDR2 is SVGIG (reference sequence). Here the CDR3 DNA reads TGTGCCTGGAGCCCCCGGGTGAGGGAGACCCAGTACTTC. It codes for CAWSPRVRETQYF.

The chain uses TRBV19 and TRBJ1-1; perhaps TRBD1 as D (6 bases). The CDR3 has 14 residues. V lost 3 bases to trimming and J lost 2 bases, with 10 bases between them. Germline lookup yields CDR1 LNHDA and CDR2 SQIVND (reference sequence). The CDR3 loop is CASSIQGLNTEAFF. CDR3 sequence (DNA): TGTGCCAGTAGTATCCAGGGGTTAAACACTGAAGCTTTCTTT.

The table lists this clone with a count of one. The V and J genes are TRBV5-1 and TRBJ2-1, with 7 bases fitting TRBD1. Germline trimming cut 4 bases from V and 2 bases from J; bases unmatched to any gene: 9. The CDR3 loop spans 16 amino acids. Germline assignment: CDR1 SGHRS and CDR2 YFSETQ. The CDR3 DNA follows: TGCGCCAGCAGCCCCTTCGCCGGGACAGCCTACAATGAGCAGTTCTTC. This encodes CASSPFAGTAYNEQFF.

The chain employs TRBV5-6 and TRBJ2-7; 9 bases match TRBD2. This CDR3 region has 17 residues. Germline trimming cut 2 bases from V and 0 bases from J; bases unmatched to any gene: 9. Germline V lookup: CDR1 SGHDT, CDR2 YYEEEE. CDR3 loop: CASSLVLGSGSSYEQYF. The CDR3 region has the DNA TGTGCCAGCAGCTTAGTTTTGGGTAGCGGGAGCTCCTACGAGCAGTACTTC.

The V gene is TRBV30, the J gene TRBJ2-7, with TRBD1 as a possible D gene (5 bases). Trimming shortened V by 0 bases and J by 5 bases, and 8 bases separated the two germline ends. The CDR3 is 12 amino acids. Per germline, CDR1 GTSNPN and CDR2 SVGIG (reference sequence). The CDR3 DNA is TGTGCCTGGAGTGTTTGGGGCGACGAGCAGTACTTC. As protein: CAWSVWGDEQYF.

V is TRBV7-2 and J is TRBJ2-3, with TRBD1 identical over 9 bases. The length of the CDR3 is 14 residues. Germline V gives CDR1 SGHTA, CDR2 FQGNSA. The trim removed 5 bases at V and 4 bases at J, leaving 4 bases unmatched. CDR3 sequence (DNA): TGTGCCAGCAGCCCCGACAGGGGGTCAGATACGCAGTATTTT. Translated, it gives CASSPDRGSDTQYF.

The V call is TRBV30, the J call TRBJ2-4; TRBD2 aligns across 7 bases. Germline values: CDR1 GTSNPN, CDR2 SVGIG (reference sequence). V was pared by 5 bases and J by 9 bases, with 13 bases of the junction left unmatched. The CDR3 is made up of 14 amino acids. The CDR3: CAWGVRGGSGIQYF. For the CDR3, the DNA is TGTGCCTGGGGGGTGAGGGGAGGGTCGGGCATTCAGTACTTC.

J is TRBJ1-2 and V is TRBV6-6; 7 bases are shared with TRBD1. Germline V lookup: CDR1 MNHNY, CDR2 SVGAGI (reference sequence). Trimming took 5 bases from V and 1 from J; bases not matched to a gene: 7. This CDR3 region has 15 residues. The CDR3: CASSPIRDSNYGYTF. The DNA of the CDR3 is TGTGCCAGCAGTCCTATCCGGGACAGTAACTATGGCTACACCTTC.

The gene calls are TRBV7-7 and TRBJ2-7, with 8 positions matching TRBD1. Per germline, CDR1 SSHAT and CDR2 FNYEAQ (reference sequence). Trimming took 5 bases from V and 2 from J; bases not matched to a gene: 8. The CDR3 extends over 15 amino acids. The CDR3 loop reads CASSLGQGPTYEQYF. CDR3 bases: TGTGCCAGCAGCCTAGGACAGGGTCCCACCTACGAGCAGTACTTC.

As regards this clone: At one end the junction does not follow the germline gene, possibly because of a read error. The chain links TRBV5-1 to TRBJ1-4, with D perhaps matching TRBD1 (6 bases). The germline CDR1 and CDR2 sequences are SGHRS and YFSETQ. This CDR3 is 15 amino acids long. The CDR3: CASNLRGGAAEKLFF. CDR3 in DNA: TGCGCCAGCAACTTGAGGGGGGGCGCCGCTGAAAAACTGTTTTTT.

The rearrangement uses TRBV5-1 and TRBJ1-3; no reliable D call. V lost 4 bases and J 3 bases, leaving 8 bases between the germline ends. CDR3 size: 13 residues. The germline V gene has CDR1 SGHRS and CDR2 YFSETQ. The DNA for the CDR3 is TGCGCCAGCAGCCCCGATAGTGGAAACACCATATATTTT. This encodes CASSPDSGNTIYF.

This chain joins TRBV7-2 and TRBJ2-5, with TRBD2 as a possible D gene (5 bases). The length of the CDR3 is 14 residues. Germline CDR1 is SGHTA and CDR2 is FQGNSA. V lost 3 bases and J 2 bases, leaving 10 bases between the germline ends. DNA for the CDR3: TGTGCCAGCAGCTTTACGGGGATACAAGAGACCCAGTACTTC. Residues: CASSFTGIQETQYF.